This TCR beta chain emerged from a study of blood T cell repertoires in COVID-19. V dropped 1 base and J dropped 8 bases, with 18 bases sitting between them. CDR3 length: 15 residues. Germline CDR1 reads LGHDT; CDR2 reads YNNKEL (reference sequence). This table comes from immunoSEQ multiplex PCR, and its TCRdb copy is limited to in-frame clones, with some not included. The sample shows approximately 150,000 clones, roughly 93% of them seen only once. The sequenced sample consisted of peripheral blood. The V and J genes are TRBV3-1 (or the pseudogene TRBV3-2) and TRBJ2-7; the D gene is possibly TRBD2 (6 bases). The receptor comes from a man between 18 and 35 years old with COVID-19, enrolled during active disease. CDR3 DNA: TGTGCCAGCAGCCAAGGATCTAGCGCGATGGGACAGCAGTACTTC. It codes for CASSQGSSAMGQQYF.